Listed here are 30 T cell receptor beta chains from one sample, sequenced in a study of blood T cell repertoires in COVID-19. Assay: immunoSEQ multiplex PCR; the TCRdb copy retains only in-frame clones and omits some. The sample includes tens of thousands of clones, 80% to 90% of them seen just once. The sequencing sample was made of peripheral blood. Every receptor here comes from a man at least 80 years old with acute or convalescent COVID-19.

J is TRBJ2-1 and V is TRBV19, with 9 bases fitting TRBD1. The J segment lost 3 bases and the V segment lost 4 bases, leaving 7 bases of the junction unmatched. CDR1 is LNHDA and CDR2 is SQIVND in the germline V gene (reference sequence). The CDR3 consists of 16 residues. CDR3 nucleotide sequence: TGTGCCAGTAGTACCCCCTCGGGACAGGGCTACAATGAGCAGTTCTTC. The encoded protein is CASSTPSGQGYNEQFF. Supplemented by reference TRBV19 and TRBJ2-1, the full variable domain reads DGGITQSPKYLFRKEGQNVTLSCEQNLNHDAMYWYRQDPGQGLRLIYYSQIVNDFQKGDIAEGYSVSREKKESFPLTVTSAQKNPTAFYLCASSTPSGQGYNEQFFGPGTRLTVL.

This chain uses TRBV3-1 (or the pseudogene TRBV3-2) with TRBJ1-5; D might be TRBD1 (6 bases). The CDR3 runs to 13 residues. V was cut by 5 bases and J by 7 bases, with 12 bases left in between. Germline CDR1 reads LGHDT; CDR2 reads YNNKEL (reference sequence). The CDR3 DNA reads TGTGCCAGCAGCAGAACAGGGACCCAGCCCCAGCATTTT. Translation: CASSRTGTQPQHF.

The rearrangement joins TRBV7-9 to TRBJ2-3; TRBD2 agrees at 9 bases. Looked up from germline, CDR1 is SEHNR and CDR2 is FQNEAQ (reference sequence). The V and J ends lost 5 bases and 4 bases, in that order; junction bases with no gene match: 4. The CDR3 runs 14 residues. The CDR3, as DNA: TGTGCCAGCAGCCCTAGCGGGGAGGCAGATACGCAGTATTTT. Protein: CASSPSGEADTQYF.

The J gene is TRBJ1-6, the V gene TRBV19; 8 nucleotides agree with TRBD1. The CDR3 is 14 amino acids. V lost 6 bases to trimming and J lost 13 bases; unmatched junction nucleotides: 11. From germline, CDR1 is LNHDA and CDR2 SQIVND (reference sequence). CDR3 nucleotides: TGTGCCAGTAGCGGGACAGGAGTTTACTCGCCCCTCCACTTT. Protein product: CASSGTGVYSPLHF.

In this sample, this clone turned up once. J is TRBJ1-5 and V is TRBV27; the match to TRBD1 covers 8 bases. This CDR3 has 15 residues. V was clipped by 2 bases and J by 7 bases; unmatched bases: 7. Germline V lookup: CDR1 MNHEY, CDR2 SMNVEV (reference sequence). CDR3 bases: TGTGCCAGCAGTTTAGTAGGACAGGGTTGGCAGCCCCAGCATTTT. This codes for CASSLVGQGWQPQHF.

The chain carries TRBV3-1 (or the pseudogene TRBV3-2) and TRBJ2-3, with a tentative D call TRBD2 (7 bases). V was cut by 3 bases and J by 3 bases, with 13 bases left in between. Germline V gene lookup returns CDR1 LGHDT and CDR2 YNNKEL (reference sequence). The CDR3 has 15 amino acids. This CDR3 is CASSQGGGTTDTQYF. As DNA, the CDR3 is TGTGCCAGCAGCCAGGGCGGGGGCACTACAGATACGCAGTATTTT.

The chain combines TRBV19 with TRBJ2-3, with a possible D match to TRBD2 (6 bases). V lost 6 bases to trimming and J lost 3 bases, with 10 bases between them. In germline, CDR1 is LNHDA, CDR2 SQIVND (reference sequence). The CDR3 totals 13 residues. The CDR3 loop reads CASRVGGTDTQYF. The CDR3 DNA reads TGTGCCAGTAGAGTCGGGGGAACAGATACGCAGTATTTT.

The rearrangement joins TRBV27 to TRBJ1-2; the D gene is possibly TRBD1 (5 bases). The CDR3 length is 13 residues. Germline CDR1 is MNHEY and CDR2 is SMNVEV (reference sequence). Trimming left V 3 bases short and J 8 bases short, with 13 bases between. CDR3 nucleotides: TGTGCCAGCAGTTTTGCAGGGCTCAGAGGCTACACCTTC. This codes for CASSFAGLRGYTF.

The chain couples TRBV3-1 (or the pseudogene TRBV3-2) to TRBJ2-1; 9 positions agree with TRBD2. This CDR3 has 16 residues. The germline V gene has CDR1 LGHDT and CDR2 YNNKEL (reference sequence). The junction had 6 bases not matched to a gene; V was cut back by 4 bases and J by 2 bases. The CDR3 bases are TGTGCCAGCAGCCCCGACCTAGCGGGGCCCTACAATGAGCAGTTCTTC. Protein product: CASSPDLAGPYNEQFF.

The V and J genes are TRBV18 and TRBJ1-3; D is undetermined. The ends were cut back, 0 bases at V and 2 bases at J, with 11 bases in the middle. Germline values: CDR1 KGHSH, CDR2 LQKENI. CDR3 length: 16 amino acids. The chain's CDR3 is CASSPPHRRAGNTIYF. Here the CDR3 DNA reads TGTGCCAGCTCACCACCTCACAGAAGAGCTGGAAACACCATATATTTT.

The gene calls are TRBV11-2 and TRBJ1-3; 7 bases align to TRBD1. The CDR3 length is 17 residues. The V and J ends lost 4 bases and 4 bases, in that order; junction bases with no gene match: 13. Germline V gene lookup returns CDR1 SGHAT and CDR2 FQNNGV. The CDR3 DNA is TGTGCCAGCAGCTCCGGGGGCTTCAGGGGGGTCGGAAACACCATATATTTT. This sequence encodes CASSSGGFRGVGNTIYF.

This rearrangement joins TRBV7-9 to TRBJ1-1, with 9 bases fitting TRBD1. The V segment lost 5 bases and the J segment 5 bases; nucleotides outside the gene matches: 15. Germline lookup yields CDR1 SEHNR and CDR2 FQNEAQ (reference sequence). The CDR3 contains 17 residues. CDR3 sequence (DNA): TGTGCCAGCAGCCTACCTAACACAGGGGGCCCAGGGACTGAAGCTTTCTTT. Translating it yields CASSLPNTGGPGTEAFF.

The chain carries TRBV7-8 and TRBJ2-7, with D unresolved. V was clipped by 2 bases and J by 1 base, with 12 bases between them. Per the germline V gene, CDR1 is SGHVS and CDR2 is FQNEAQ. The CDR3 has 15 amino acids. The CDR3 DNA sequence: TGTGCCAGCAGCTTATCAGGTTCTGGATCCTACGAGCAGTACTTC. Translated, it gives CASSLSGSGSYEQYF.

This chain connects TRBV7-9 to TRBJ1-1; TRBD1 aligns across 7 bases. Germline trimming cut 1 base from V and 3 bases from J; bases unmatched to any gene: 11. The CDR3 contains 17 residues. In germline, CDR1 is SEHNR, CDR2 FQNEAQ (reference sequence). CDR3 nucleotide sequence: TGTGCCAGCAGCTTAGTGGCAGGGGGTAGGTTTGACACTGAAGCTTTCTTT. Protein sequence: CASSLVAGGRFDTEAFF.

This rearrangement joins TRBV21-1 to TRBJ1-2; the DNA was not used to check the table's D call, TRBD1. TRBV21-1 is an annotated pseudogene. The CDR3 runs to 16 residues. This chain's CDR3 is CASSVRQDTSNYGYTF. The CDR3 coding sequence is TGTGCCAGCAGTGTCAGACAGGATACCTCTAACTATGGCTACACCTTC.

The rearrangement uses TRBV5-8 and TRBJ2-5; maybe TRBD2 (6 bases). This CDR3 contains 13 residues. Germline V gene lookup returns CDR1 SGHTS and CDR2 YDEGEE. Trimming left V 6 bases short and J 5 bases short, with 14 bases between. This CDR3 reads CASILRGTETQYF. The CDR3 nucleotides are TGTGCCAGCATATTGCGGGGAACCGAGACCCAGTACTTC.

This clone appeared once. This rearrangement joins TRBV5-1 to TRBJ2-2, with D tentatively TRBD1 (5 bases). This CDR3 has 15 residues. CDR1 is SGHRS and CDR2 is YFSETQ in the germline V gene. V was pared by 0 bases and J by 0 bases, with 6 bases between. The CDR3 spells CASSLGQTNTGELFF. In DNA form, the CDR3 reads TGCGCCAGCAGCTTGGGACAGACGAACACCGGGGAGCTGTTTTTT.

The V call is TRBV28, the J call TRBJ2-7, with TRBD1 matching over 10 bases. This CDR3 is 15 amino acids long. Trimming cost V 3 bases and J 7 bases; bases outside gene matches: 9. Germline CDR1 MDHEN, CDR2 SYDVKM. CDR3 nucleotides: TGTGCCAGCAGTTTCCGGGACAGGGGACGTTGGGAGCAGTACTTC. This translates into CASSFRDRGRWEQYF.

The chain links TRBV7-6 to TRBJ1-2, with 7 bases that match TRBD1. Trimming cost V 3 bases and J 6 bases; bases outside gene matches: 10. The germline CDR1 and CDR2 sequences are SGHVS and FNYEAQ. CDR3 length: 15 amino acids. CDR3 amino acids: CASSFLGEGAHGYTF. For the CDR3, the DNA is TGTGCCAGCAGCTTTCTCGGAGAGGGGGCGCATGGCTACACCTTC.

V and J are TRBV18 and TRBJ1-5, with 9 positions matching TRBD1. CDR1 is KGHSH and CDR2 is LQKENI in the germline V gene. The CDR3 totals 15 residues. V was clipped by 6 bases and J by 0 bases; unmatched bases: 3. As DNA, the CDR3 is TGTGCCAGCTCGGACAGGGGACATAGCAATCAGCCCCAGCATTTT. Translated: CASSDRGHSNQPQHF.

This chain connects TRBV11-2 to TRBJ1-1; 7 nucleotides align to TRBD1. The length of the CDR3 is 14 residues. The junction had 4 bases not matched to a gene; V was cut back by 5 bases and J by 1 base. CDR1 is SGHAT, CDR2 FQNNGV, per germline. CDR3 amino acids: CASSIGQENTEAFF. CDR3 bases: TGTGCCAGCAGCATCGGACAGGAGAACACTGAAGCTTTCTTT.

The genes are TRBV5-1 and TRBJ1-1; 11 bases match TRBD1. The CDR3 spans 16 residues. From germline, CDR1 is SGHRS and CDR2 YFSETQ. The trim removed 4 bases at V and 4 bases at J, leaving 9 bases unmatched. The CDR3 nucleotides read TGCGCCAGCAGCCTGGGACAGGGGGGATTTGGCACTGAAGCTTTCTTT. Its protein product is CASSLGQGGFGTEAFF.

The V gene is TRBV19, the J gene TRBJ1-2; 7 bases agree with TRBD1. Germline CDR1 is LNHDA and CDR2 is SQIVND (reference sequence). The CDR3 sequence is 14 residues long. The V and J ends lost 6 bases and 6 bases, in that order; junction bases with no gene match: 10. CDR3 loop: CASRVRQGGDGYTF. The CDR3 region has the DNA TGTGCCAGTAGGGTAAGACAGGGAGGCGATGGCTACACCTTC.

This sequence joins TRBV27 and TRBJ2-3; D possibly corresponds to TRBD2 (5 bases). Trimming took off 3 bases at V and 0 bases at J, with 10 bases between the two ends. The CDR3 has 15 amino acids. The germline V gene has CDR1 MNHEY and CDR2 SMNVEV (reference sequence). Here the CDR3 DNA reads TGTGCCAGCAGTTTCGCCCGGACTAGCACAGATACGCAGTATTTT. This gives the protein CASSFARTSTDTQYF.

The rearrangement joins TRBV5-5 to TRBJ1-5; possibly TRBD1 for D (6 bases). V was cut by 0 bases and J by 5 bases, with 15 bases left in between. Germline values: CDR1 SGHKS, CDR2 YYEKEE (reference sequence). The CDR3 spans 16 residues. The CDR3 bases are TGTGCCAGCAGCTTGGCAGAAGGGCAGGGGTATCAGCCCCAGCATTTT. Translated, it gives CASSLAEGQGYQPQHF.

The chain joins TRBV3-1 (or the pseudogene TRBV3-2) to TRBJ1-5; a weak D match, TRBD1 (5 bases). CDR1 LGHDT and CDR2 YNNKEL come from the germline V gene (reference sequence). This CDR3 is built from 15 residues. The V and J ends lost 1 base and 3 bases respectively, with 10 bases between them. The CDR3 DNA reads TGTGCCAGCAGCCAAGGGGGGGGAAACAATCAGCCCCAGCATTTT. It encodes CASSQGGGNNQPQHF.

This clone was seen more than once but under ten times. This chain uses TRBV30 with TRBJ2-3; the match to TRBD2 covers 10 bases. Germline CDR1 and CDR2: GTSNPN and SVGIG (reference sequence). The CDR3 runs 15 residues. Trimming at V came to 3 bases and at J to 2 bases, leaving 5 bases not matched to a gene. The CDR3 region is CAWRIAGGITDTQYF. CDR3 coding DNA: TGTGCCTGGAGGATAGCGGGGGGAATCACAGATACGCAGTATTTT.

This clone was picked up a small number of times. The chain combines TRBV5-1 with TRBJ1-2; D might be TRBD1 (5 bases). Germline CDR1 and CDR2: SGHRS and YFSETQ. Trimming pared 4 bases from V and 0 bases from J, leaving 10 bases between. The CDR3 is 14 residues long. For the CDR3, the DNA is TGCGCCAGCAGCCTTGACAGATCTAACTATGGCTACACCTTC. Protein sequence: CASSLDRSNYGYTF.

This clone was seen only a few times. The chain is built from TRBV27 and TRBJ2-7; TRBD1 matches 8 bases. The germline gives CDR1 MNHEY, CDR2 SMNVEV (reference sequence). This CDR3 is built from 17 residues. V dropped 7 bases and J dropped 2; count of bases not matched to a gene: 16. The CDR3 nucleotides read TGTGCCAGCACCTCCGGATACAGGGGGTCTGTTCCCTACGAGCAGTACTTC. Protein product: CASTSGYRGSVPYEQYF.

The CDR3 is CATSDSDRTYEQYF. The CDR3 DNA reads TGTGCCACCAGTGACTCGGACAGGACCTACGAGCAGTACTTC. The chain links TRBV24-1 to TRBJ2-7; 7 bases fit TRBD1. V was clipped by 4 bases and J by 2 bases; unmatched bases: 4. The CDR3 has 14 amino acids. The germline V gene has CDR1 KGHDR and CDR2 SFDVKD.